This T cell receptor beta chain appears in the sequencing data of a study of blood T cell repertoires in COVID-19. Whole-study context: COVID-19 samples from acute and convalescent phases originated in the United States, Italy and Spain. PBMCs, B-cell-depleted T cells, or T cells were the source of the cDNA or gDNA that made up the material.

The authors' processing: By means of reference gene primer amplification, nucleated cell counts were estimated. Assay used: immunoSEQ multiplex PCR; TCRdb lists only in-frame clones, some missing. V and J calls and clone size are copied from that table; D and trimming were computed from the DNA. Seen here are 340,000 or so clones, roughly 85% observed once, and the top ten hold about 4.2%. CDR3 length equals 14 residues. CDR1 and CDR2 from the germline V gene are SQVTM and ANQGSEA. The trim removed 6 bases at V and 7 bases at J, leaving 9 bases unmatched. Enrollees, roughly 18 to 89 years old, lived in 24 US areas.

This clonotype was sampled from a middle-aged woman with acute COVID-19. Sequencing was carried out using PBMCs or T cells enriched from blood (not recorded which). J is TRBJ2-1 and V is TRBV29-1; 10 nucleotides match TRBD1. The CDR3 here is CSVLGQGGRNEQFF. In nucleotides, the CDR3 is TGCAGCGTCCTAGGACAGGGGGGGAGGAATGAGCAGTTCTTC.